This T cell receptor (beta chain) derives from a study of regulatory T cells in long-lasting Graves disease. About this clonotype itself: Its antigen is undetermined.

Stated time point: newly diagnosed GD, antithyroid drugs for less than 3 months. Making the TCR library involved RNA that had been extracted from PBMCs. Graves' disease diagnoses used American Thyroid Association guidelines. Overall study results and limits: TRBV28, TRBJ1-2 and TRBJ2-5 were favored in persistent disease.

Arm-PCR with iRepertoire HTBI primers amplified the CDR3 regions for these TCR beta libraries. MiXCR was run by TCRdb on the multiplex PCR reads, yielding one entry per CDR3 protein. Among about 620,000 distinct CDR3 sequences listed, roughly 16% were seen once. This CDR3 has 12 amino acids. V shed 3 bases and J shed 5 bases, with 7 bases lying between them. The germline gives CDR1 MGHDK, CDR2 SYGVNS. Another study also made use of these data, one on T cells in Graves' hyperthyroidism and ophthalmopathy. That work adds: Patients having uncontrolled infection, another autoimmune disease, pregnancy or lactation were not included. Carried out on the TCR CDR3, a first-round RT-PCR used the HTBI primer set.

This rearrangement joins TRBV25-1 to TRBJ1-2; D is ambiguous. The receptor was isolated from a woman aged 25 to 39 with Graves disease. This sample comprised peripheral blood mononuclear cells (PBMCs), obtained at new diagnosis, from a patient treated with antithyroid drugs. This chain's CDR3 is CASSEAAYGYTF. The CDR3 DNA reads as TGTGCCAGCAGTGAGGCAGCATATGGCTACACCTTC.